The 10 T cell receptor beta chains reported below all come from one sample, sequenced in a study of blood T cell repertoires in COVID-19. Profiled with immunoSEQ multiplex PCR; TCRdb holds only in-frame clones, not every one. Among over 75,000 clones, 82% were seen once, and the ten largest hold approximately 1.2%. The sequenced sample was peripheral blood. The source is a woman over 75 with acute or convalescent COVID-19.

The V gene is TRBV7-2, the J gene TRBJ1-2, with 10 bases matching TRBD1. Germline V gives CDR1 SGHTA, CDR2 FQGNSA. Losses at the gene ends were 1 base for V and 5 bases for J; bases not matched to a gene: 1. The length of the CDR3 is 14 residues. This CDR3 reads CASSLGQGAYGYTF. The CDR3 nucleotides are TGTGCCAGCAGCTTAGGACAGGGGGCTTATGGCTACACCTTC.

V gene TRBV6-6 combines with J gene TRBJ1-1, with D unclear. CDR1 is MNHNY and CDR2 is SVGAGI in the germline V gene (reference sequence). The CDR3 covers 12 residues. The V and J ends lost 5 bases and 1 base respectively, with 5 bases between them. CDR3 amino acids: CASSLKNTEAFF. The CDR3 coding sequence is TGTGCCAGCAGTCTTAAGAACACTGAAGCTTTCTTT.

CDR3 bases: TGTGCCAGCAGTTTGGGACAGGGGATCACCGGGGAGCTGTTTTTT. This gives the protein CASSLGQGITGELFF. The chain joins TRBV28 to TRBJ2-2; 10 bases fit TRBD1. Unmatched junction bases numbered 2, after V lost 3 bases and J lost 4 bases. Per germline, CDR1 MDHEN and CDR2 SYDVKM. The CDR3 loop spans 15 amino acids.

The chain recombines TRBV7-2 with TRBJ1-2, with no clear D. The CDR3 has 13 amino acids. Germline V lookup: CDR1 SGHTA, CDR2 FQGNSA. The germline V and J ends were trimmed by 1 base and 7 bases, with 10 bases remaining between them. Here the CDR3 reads CASSLETRGGYTF. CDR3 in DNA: TGTGCCAGCAGCTTAGAGACTCGTGGTGGCTACACCTTC.

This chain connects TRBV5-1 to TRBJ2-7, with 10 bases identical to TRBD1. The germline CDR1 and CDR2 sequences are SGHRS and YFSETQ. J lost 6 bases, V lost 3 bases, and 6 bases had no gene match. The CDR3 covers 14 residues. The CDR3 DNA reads TGCGCCAGCAGCTGGCCGGGACAGGGGAGCGAGCAGTACTTC. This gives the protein CASSWPGQGSEQYF.

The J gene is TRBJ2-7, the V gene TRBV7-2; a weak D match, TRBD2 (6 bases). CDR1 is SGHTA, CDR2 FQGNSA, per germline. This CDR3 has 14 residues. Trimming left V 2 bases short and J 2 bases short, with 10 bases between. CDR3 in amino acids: CASSLIREPYEQYF. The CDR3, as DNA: TGTGCCAGCAGCTTAATCCGGGAGCCCTACGAGCAGTACTTC. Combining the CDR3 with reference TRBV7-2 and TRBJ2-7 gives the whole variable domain GAGVSQSPSNKVTEKGKDVELRCDPISGHTALYWYRQSLGQGLEFLIYFQGNSAPDKSGLPSDRFSAERTGGSVSTLTIQRTQQEDSAVYLCASSLIREPYEQYFGPGTRLTVT.

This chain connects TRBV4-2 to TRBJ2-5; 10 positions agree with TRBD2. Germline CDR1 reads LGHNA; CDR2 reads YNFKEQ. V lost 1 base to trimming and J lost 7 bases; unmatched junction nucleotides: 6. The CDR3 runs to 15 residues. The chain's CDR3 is CASSQGIAGGPTQYF. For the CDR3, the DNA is TGTGCCAGCAGCCAAGGTATAGCGGGGGGACCGACCCAGTACTTC.

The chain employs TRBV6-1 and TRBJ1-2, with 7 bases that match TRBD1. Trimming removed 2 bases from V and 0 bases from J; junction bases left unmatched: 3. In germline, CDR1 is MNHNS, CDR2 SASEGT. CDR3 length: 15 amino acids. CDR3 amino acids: CASSERDRPNYGYTF. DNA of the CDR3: TGTGCCAGCAGTGAACGGGACAGACCTAACTATGGCTACACCTTC.

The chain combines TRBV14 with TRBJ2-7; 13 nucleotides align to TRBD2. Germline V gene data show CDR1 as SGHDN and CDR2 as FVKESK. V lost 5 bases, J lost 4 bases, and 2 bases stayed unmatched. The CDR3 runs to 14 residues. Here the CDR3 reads CASSWTSGRYEQYF. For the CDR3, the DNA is TGTGCCAGCAGCTGGACTAGCGGGAGATACGAGCAGTACTTC.

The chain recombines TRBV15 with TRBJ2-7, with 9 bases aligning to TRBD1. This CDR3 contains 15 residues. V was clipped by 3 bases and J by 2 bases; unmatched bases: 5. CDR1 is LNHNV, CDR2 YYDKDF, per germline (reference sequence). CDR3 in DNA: TGTGCCACCAGCAGGGGCGGGACAGGGACCTACGAGCAGTACTTC. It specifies CATSRGGTGTYEQYF.